This T cell receptor (beta chain) was found in a study of shared clonotypes between healthy human individuals. Study-level information: Donor ages ranged 18 to 49 years: a couple of women, a few men.

In regard to this clone: One base away lies a much larger clone, so this may be a sequencing read error.

Trimming shortened V by 5 bases and J by 0 bases, and 11 bases separated the two germline ends. The V gene's germline CDR1 is SGHTA and CDR2 FQGNSA. The CDR3 totals 15 residues. The assay was immunoSEQ multiplex PCR, and TCRdb's table has in-frame clones only and misses some. The sample yields about 470,000 clones, about 85% seen once. The chain employs TRBV7-2 and TRBJ2-1, with unresolved D. The sample consisted of PBMCs. The receptor was derived from a woman in her thirties or forties in good health. Some clones in this sample may be carry-over from other donors' samples. This CDR3 is CASSPTISSYNEQFF. The CDR3 DNA reads as TGTGCCAGCAGCCCGACAATAAGCTCCTACAATGAGCAGTTCTTC.